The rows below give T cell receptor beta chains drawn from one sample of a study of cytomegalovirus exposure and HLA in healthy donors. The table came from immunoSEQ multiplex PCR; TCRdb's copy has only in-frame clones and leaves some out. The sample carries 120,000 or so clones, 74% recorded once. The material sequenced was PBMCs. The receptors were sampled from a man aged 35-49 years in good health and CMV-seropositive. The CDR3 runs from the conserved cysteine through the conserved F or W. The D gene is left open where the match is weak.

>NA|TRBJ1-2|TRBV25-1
TGTGCCAGCAGTGGGTTTCGAGGAAACTATGGCTACACCTTC
CASSGFRGNYGYTF
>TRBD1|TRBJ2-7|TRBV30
TGTGCCTGGACCGGACAGGGCACCTACGAGCAGTACTTC
CAWTGQGTYEQYF
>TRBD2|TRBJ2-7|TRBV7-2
TGTGCCAGCAGCCCTGGACTAGCGGTTACTTCCTACGAGCAGTACTTC
CASSPGLAVTSYEQYF
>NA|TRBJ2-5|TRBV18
TGTGCCAGCTCACCCAACCAAGAGACCCAGTACTTC
CASSPNQETQYF
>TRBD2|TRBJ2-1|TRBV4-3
TGCGCCAGCAGCCAAGCCCTCGCGGCGGGAGTATACAATGAGCAGTTCTTC
CASSQALAAGVYNEQFF
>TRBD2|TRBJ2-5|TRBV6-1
TGTGCCAGCGGCGGGAGGGGGGGGGAGACCCAGTACTTC
CASGGRGGETQYF
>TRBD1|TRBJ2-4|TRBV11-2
TGTGCCAGCAGCACTCCACCGGGACAGGGGAGAAACATTCAGTACTTC
CASSTPPGQGRNIQYF
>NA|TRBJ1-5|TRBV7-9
TGTGCCAGCAGCTTAGTATTGGGACACGATAGCAATCAGCCCCAGCATTTT
CASSLVLGHDSNQPQHF
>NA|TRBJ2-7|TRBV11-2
TGTGCCAGCAGCTTAGCGGCAGGGGTGAGGTACGAGCAGTACTTC
CASSLAAGVRYEQYF
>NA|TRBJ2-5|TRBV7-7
TGTGCCAGCAGCTTAGGGCAGGGGACGGCCAACCAAGAGACCCAGTACTTC
CASSLGQGTANQETQYF
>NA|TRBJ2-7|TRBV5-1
TGCGCCAGCAGCTTGGAAACAGAGAGCGAGCAGTACTTC
CASSLETESEQYF
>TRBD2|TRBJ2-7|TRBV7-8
TGTGCCAGCAGCTTCTCGGGACTAGCGGGAGTGCAGTACTTC
CASSFSGLAGVQYF
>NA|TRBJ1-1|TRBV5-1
TGCGCCAGCAGCCGCGGGACGGGGTCGGGAACTGAAGCTTTCTTT
CASSRGTGSGTEAFF